These 17 T cell receptor beta chains originate from one sample sequenced in a study of cytomegalovirus exposure and HLA in healthy donors. Use of 60 Vbeta and 13 Jbeta primers characterized the PCR. The protocol was immunoSEQ multiplex PCR, while the TCRdb copy is restricted to in-frame clones and leaves out a portion. The sample data list about 200,000 clones. Sequencing used PBMCs. The receptors shown here come from a boy younger than 18 in good health and CMV-seronegative.

V and J are TRBV2 and TRBJ2-2, with 7 positions matching TRBD1. Germline CDR1 and CDR2: SNHLY and FYNNEI. There are 14 residues in the CDR3. With V trimmed by 4 bases and J by 5 bases, 4 bases remained unmatched. The CDR3: CASSVKGATGELFF. The CDR3 DNA follows: TGTGCCAGCAGTGTTAAGGGGGCAACCGGGGAGCTGTTTTTT. Combining the CDR3 with reference TRBV2 and TRBJ2-2 gives the whole variable domain EPEVTQTPSHQVTQMGQEVILRCVPISNHLYFYWYRQILGQKVEFLVSFYNNEISEKSEIFDDQFSVERPDGSNFTLKIRSTKLEDSAMYFCASSVKGATGELFFGEGSRLTVL.

Points on this clone: Germline is not matched at one junction end, which may reflect a read error. The chain employs TRBV9 and TRBJ2-3, with D perhaps matching TRBD2 (5 bases). Germline loops: CDR1 SGDLS, CDR2 YYNGEE. The CDR3 has 14 amino acids. CDR3 nucleotide sequence: TGTGCCGGCAGCGCCCCTCCCGGGATAGATACGCAGTATTTT. Encoded protein: CAGSAPPGIDTQYF.

This sequence joins TRBV27 and TRBJ1-5; TRBD1 might be the D (5 bases). Trimming took off 2 bases at V and 3 bases at J, with 14 bases between the two ends. The CDR3 spans 16 residues. Germline V gives CDR1 MNHEY, CDR2 SMNVEV (reference sequence). The CDR3 nucleotides read TGTGCCAGCAGTTTAGTAGCTGGGGCGATCAATCAGCCCCAGCATTTT. Translated: CASSLVAGAINQPQHF.

The chain carries TRBV29-1 and TRBJ2-1, with 9 nucleotides matching TRBD2. V lost 8 bases and J lost 4; bases outside the gene matches: 6. Germline V gives CDR1 SQVTM, CDR2 ANQGSEA. This CDR3 has 13 residues. CDR3 DNA: TGCAGCACTGCGGGGGGGGCATACAATGAGCAGTTCTTC. Encoded protein: CSTAGGAYNEQFF.

The chain is built from TRBV18 and TRBJ1-4, with no clear D. CDR1 is KGHSH, CDR2 LQKENI, per germline. The CDR3 consists of 18 residues. With 3 bases removed from V and 0 bases from J, the gap between germline ends came to 17 bases. CDR3 coding DNA: TGTGCCAGCTCACCGAATGCGGTCAGCCTTGCAACTAATGAAAAACTGTTTTTT. Translation: CASSPNAVSLATNEKLFF.

The J gene is TRBJ2-7, the V gene TRBV28, with 9 bases matching TRBD2. V lost 6 bases, J lost 5 bases, and 8 bases stayed unmatched. Germline CDR1 is MDHEN and CDR2 is SYDVKM. The CDR3 sequence is 14 residues long. CDR3 sequence (DNA): TGTGCCAGCAGGCGCCCCGGGACTAGCAACGAGCAGTACTTC. Encoded protein: CASRRPGTSNEQYF.

V usage is TRBV30 and J usage is TRBJ1-5, with 8 bases lining up with TRBD1. Germline-derived CDR1 and CDR2 are GTSNPN and SVGIG (reference sequence). V lost 5 bases to trimming and J lost 0 bases; unmatched junction nucleotides: 3. This CDR3 is 14 amino acids long. CDR3 coding DNA: TGTGCCTGGGGGACAGGTTTTAGCAATCAGCCCCAGCATTTT. Translation: CAWGTGFSNQPQHF.

The rearrangement joins TRBV19 to TRBJ2-1; D possibly corresponds to TRBD1 (6 bases). Per germline, CDR1 LNHDA and CDR2 SQIVND (reference sequence). Trimming left V 9 bases short and J 4 bases short, with 10 bases between. The length of the CDR3 is 12 residues. In nucleotides, the CDR3 is TGTGCCAGCCGGACAGCTTACAATGAGCAGTTCTTC. It encodes CASRTAYNEQFF.

This chain uses TRBV4-1 with TRBJ2-7; D remains ambiguous. Trimming pared 2 bases from V and 3 bases from J, leaving 11 bases between. Germline V gives CDR1 MGHRA, CDR2 YSYEKL. There are 14 residues in the CDR3. CDR3 nucleotide sequence: TGCGCCAGCAGCCAATTCAGTTTGTTCTACGAGCAGTACTTC. Protein: CASSQFSLFYEQYF.

The chain employs TRBV9 and TRBJ2-6; no clear D. The CDR3 length is 18 residues. V was shortened by 2 bases and J by 4 bases, with 19 bases between the two germline ends. Germline CDR1 SGDLS, CDR2 YYNGEE. CDR3 coding DNA: TGTGCCAGCAGCGTGAACGGGTTTTATCTGGCCGGGGCCAACGTCCTGACTTTC. This codes for CASSVNGFYLAGANVLTF.

The chain links TRBV13 to TRBJ1-2, with 9 bases identical to TRBD1. This CDR3 contains 15 residues. Germline loops: CDR1 PRHDT, CDR2 FYEKMQ (reference sequence). Trimming took 5 bases from V and 4 from J; bases not matched to a gene: 8. The CDR3 region has the DNA TGTGCCAGCAGCCCTAGACAGGGGGGGAGCTATGGCTACACCTTC. The encoded protein is CASSPRQGGSYGYTF. The full variable domain, its missing parts supplied by reference TRBV13 and TRBJ1-2, is AAGVIQSPRHLIKEKRETATLKCYPIPRHDTVYWYQQGPGQDPQFLISFYEKMQSDKGSIPDRFSAQQFSDYHSELNMSSLELGDSALYFCASSPRQGGSYGYTFGSGTRLTVV.

The V and J genes are TRBV30 and TRBJ2-1; 8 bases are shared with TRBD1. After removal of 8 bases from V and 6 bases from J, the junction contained 9 bases not matched to a gene. The V gene's germline CDR1 is GTSNPN and CDR2 SVGIG (reference sequence). The CDR3 length is 13 residues. The CDR3 sequence is CATRRGLANEQFF. The CDR3 coding sequence is TGTGCCACCCGCAGGGGGCTTGCCAATGAGCAGTTCTTC.

V usage is TRBV9 and J usage is TRBJ2-7; TRBD2 aligns across 10 bases. The CDR3 consists of 14 residues. From germline, CDR1 is SGDLS and CDR2 YYNGEE. V was pared by 3 bases and J by 5 bases, with 5 bases of the junction left unmatched. In nucleotides, the CDR3 is TGTGCCAGCAGCGCCACAGGACTAGCGGACGAGCAGTACTTC. Amino acids: CASSATGLADEQYF.

The V and J genes are TRBV12-5 and TRBJ1-1; D not resolved. Germline V gives CDR1 LGHNT, CDR2 FRNRAP. This CDR3 comprises 16 residues. Trimming cost V 0 bases and J 4 bases, with 15 bases left between them. The CDR3 loop reads CASGLVLSRDFTEAFF. CDR3 DNA: TGTGCTAGTGGTTTGGTACTTTCACGGGATTTCACTGAAGCTTTCTTT.

The chain recombines TRBV7-9 with TRBJ2-5; no firm D call. Germline V lookup: CDR1 SEHNR, CDR2 FQNEAQ (reference sequence). V shed 3 bases and J shed 0 bases, with 11 bases lying between them. The length of the CDR3 is 15 residues. The CDR3 bases are TGTGCCAGCAGCTTTCCGAGCGCCGACCAAGAGACCCAGTACTTC. Its translation: CASSFPSADQETQYF.

The gene calls are TRBV19 and TRBJ1-1, with D unresolved. Germline V gene data show CDR1 as LNHDA and CDR2 as SQIVND (reference sequence). This CDR3 comprises 13 residues. V was clipped by 7 bases and J by 4 bases, with 13 bases between them. The CDR3 nucleotides read TGTGCCAGTATGGAGGTGCTGGGCACTGAAGCTTTCTTT. Encoded protein: CASMEVLGTEAFF.

CDR3 bases: TGTGCCAGCAGCTTTAACCCGGGGAGCACAGATACGCAGTATTTT. Amino acid sequence: CASSFNPGSTDTQYF. The rearrangement joins TRBV7-3 to TRBJ2-3; a possible D gene is TRBD2 (5 bases). Germline CDR1 and CDR2: SGHTA and FQGTGA. Trimming stripped 3 bases from V and 0 bases from J, with 10 bases between. This CDR3 comprises 15 residues.